Sequencing of this T cell receptor (beta chain) was carried out in a study of shared clonotypes between healthy human individuals. Measured with immunoSEQ multiplex PCR; TCRdb has only the in-frame clones, and not every one. The sample gives around 2.3 million clones, approximately 94% of which show up once; approximately 0.13% is in the top ten. The sample comprised naive CD4+ T cells sorted from blood. The subset here: CD45RA+ positively selected. The clonotype originates from a man between 18 and 35 years old in good health.

Here the CDR3 DNA reads TGTGCCAGCAGCGAACAGGCGGGCACTGAAGCTTTCTTT. It specifies CASSEQAGTEAFF. This sequence joins TRBV6-1 and TRBJ1-1; TRBD1 is a possible D gene (5 bases). The CDR3 sequence is 13 residues long. CDR1 is MNHNS, CDR2 SASEGT, per germline. Trimming pared 6 bases from V and 4 bases from J, leaving 12 bases between.